This T cell receptor beta chain is from a study of vaccination effects on CD4 cells after COVID-19. Study-wide results and caveats: Few convalescent patients, and no early post-infection timepoints, were available to the study.

Clones were read by immunoSEQ multiplex PCR, and TCRdb kept only the in-frame ones, dropping some. The sample carries roughly 63,000 clones, about 80% recorded once. Using viral peptide pools, the ViraFEST assay grew out antigen-specific CD4+ T cells prior to sequencing. Culture proceeded for 9 to 11 days, and CD4+ T cells were then isolated. None of the vaccinated had previously contracted SARS-CoV-2, and their nucleocapsid antibodies tested negative. Losses at the gene ends were 1 base for V and 3 bases for J; bases not matched to a gene: 10. Germline V gene lookup returns CDR1 KGHDR and CDR2 SFDVKD. CDR3 length: 17 residues. About this clone: Its antigen is as yet unknown.

The chain links TRBV24-1 to TRBJ2-5, with 7 positions matching TRBD1. The sequence was obtained from a human donor who received a COVID-19 vaccine. Material: CD4+ T cells from PBMCs cultured with HCoV-OC43 spike peptides, obtained before COVID-19 vaccination. Subset reported: HCoV-OC43 spike overlapping peptide pool stimulation. Written as DNA, the CDR3 is TGTGCCACCAGTGATTTTAAGGGCCGGGACAGTAAAGAGACCCAGTACTTC. Translating gives CATSDFKGRDSKETQYF.